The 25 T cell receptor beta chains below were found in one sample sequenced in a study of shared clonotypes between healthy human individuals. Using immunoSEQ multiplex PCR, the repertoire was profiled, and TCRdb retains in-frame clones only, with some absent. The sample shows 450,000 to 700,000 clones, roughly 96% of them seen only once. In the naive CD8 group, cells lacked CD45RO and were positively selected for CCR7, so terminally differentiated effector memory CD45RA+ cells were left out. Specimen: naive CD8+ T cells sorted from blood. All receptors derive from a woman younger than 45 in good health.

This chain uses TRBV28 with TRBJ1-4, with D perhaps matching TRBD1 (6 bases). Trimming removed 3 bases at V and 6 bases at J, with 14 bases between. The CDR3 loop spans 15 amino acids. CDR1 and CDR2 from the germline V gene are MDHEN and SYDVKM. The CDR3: CASSLLGTKYEKLFF. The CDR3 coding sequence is TGTGCCAGCAGTTTGCTCGGGACAAAATATGAAAAACTGTTTTTT.

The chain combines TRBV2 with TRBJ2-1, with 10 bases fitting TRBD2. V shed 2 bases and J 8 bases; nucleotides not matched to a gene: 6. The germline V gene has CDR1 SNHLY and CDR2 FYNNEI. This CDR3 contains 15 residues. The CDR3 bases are TGTGCCAGCAGTGAATGGCAGCGGGAGGGGGATGAGCAGTTCTTC. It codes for CASSEWQREGDEQFF.

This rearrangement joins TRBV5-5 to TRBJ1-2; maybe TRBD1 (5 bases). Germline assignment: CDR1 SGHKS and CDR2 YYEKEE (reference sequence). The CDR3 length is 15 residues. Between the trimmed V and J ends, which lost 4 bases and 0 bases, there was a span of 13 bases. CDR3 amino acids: CASSPRGTSNYGYTF. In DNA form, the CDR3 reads TGTGCCAGCAGCCCCCGTGGGACCTCTAACTATGGCTACACCTTC.

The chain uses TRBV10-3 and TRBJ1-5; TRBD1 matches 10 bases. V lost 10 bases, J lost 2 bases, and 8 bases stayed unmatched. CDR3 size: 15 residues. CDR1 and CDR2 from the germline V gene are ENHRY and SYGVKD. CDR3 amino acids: CATRDRGYGNQPQHF. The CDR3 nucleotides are TGTGCCACGCGGGACAGGGGTTATGGCAATCAGCCCCAGCATTTT.

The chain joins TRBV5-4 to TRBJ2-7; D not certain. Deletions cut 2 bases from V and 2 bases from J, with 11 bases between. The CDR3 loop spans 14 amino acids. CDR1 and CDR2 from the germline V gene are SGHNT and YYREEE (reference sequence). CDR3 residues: CASSLTGSTYEQYF. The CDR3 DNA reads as TGTGCCAGCAGCTTAACCGGGTCTACCTACGAGCAGTACTTC. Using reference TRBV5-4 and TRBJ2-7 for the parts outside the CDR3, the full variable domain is ETGVTQSPTHLIKTRGQQVTLRCSSQSGHNTVSWYQQALGQGPQFIFQYYREEENGRGNFPPRFSGLQFPNYSSELNVNALELDDSALYLCASSLTGSTYEQYFGPGTRLTVT.

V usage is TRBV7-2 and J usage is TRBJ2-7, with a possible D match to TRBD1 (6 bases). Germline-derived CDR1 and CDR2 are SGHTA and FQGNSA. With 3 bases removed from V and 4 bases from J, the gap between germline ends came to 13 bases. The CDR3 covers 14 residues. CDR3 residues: CASSFYQGKYEQYF. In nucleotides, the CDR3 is TGTGCCAGCAGCTTTTACCAGGGGAAGTACGAGCAGTACTTC.

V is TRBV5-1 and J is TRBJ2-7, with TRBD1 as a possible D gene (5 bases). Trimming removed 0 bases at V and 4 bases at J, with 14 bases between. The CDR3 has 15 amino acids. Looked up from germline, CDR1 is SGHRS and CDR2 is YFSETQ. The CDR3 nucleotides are TGCGCCAGCAGCTTGGCTTTTGCGAACAGGTACGAGCAGTACTTC. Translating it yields CASSLAFANRYEQYF. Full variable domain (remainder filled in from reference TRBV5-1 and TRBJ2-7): KAGVTQTPRYLIKTRGQQVTLSCSPISGHRSVSWYQQTPGQGLQFLFEYFSETQRNKGNFPGRFSGRQFSNSRSEMNVSTLELGDSALYLCASSLAFANRYEQYFGPGTRLTVT.

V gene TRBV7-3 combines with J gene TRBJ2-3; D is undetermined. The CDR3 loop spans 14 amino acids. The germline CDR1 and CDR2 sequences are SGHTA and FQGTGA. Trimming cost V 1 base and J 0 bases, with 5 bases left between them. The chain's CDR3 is CASSLMGSTDTQYF. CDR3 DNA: TGTGCCAGCAGCTTAATGGGAAGCACAGATACGCAGTATTTT.

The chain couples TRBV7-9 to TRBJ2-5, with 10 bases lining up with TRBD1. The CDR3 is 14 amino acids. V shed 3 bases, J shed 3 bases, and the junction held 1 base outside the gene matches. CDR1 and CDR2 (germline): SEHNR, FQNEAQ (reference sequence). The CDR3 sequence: CASSLTGGKETQYF. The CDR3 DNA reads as TGTGCCAGCAGCTTGACAGGGGGCAAAGAGACCCAGTACTTC.

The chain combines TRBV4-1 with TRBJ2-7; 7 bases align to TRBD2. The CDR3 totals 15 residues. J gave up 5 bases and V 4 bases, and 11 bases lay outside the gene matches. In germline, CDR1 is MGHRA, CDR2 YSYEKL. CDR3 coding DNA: TGCGCCAGCAGCCCCCGTTGGACTAGTCGAAACGAGCAGTACTTC. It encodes CASSPRWTSRNEQYF.

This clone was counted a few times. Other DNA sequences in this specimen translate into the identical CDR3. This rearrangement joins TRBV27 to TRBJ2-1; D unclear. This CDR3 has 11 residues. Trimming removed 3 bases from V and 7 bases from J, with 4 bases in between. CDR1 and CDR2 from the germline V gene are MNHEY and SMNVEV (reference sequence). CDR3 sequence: CASSFGNEQFF. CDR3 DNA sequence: TGTGCCAGCAGTTTCGGGAATGAGCAGTTCTTC.

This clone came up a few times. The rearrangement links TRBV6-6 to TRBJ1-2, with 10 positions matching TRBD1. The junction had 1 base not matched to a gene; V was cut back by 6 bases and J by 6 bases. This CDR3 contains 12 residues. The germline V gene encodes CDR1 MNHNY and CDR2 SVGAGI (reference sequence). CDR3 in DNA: TGTGCCAGCAGCGGGACAGGGGATGGCTACACCTTC. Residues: CASSGTGDGYTF.

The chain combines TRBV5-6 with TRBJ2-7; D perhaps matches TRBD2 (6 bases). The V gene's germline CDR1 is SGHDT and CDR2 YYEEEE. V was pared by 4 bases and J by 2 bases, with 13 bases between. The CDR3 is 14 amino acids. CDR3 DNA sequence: TGTGCCAGCAGCATCGCGGGATCTACCTACGAGCAGTACTTC. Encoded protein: CASSIAGSTYEQYF.

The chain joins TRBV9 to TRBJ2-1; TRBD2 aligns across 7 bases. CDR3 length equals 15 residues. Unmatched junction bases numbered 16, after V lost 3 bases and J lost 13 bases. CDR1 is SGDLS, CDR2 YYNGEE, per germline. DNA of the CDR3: TGTGCCAGCAGCGGAAGAACCCCCGGGGGGACCGATCAGTTCTTC. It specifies CASSGRTPGGTDQFF.

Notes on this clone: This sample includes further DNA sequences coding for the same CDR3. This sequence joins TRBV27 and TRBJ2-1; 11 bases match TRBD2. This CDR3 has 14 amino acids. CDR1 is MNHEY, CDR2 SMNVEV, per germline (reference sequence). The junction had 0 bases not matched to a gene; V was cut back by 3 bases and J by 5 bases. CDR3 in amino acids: CASSLGLADNEQFF. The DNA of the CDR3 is TGTGCCAGCAGTTTGGGACTAGCGGACAATGAGCAGTTCTTC.

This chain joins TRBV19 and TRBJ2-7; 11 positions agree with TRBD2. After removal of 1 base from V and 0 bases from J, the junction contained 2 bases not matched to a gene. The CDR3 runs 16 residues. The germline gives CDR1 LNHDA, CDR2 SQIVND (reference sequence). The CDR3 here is CASSIAGTSGSYEQYF. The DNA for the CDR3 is TGTGCCAGTAGTATAGCCGGGACTAGCGGCTCCTACGAGCAGTACTTC.

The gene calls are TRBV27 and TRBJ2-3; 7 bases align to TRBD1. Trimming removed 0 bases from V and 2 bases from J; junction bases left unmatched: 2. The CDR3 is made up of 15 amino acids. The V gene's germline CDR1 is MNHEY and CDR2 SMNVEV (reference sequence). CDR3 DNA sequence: TGTGCCAGCAGTTTATCACAGGGGTACACAGATACGCAGTATTTT. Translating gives CASSLSQGYTDTQYF.

The CDR3 DNA sequence: TGCGCCAGCAGTGAGTTAGGTGATGAGCAGTTCTTC. This encodes CASSELGDEQFF. The V gene is TRBV10-2, the J gene TRBJ2-1, with D unclear. The CDR3 covers 12 residues. V shed 1 base and J shed 8 bases, with 6 bases lying between them. Germline V gene sequence: CDR1 WSHSY, CDR2 SAAADI.

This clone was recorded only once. The CDR3: CATRLAELGGELFF. The CDR3 DNA sequence: TGTGCCACCCGACTAGCGGAGCTGGGCGGGGAGCTGTTTTTT. This rearrangement joins TRBV10-3 to TRBJ2-2, with 9 positions matching TRBD2. With 10 bases clipped from V and 7 bases from J, the junction kept 10 bases outside the gene matches. Germline lookup yields CDR1 ENHRY and CDR2 SYGVKD. The CDR3 totals 14 residues.

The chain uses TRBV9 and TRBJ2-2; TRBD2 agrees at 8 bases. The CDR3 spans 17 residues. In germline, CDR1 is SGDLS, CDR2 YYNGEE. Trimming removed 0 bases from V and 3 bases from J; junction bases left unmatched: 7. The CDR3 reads CASSVVSTSEYTGELFF. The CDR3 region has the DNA TGTGCCAGCAGCGTAGTCTCGACTAGCGAGTACACCGGGGAGCTGTTTTTT. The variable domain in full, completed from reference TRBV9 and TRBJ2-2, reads DSGVTQTPKHLITATGQRVTLRCSPRSGDLSVYWYQQSLDQGLQFLIQYYNGEERAKGNILERFSAQQFPDLHSELNLSSLELGDSALYFCASSVVSTSEYTGELFFGEGSRLTVL.

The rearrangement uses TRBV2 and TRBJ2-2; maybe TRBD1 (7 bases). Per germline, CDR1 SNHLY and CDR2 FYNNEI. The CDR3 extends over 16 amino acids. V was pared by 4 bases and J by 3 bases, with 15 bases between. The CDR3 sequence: CASSGGTVSHTGELFF. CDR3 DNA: TGTGCCAGCAGTGGCGGGACAGTTAGTCACACCGGGGAGCTGTTTTTT. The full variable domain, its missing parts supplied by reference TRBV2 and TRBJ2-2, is EPEVTQTPSHQVTQMGQEVILRCVPISNHLYFYWYRQILGQKVEFLVSFYNNEISEKSEIFDDQFSVERPDGSNFTLKIRSTKLEDSAMYFCASSGGTVSHTGELFFGEGSRLTVL.

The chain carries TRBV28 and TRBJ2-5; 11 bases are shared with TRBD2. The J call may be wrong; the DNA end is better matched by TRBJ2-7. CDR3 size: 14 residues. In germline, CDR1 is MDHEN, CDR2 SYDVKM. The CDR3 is CASSVLAGGYEQYF. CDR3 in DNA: TGTGCCAGCAGTGTCCTAGCGGGAGGTTACGAGCAGTACTTC.

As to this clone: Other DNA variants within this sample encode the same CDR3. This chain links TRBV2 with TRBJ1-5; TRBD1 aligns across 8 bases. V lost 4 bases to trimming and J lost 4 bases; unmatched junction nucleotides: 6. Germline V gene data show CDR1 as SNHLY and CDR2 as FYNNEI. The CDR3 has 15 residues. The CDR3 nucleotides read TGTGCCAGCAGTGTAGGGCAGGGGGCGAATCAGCCCCAGCATTTT. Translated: CASSVGQGANQPQHF. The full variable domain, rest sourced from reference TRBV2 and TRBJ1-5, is EPEVTQTPSHQVTQMGQEVILRCVPISNHLYFYWYRQILGQKVEFLVSFYNNEISEKSEIFDDQFSVERPDGSNFTLKIRSTKLEDSAMYFCASSVGQGANQPQHFGDGTRLSIL.

In DNA form, the CDR3 reads TGTGCCAGCAGTGCGGCAGGAAGATGGTATGGCTACACCTTC. This translates into CASSAAGRWYGYTF. The V and J genes are TRBV2 and TRBJ1-2, with D unresolved. Germline V gene data show CDR1 as SNHLY and CDR2 as FYNNEI. The CDR3 extends over 14 amino acids. V lost 4 bases and J 5 bases, leaving 14 bases between the germline ends.

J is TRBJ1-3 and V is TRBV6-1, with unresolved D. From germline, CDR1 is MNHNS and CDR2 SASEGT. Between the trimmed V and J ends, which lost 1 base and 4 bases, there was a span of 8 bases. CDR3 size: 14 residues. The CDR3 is CASSEVEGGNTIYF. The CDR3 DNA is TGTGCCAGCAGTGAAGTAGAGGGAGGAAACACCATATATTTT.